This section outlines one T cell receptor (beta chain) sequence together with its context. Antigen specificity is unknown. Antigen-specific CD4+ T cells expanded by the ViraFEST assay with viral peptide pools were then sequenced. Subsequent to a culture period of roughly 11 days, CD4+ T cells were isolated. Vaccinated recipients, who were negative for nucleocapsid antibodies, had no history of SARS-CoV-2 infection. The sample originates from a study of vaccination effects on CD4 cells after COVID-19. The ends were cut back, 4 bases at V and 5 bases at J, with 15 bases in the middle. The CDR3 totals 15 residues. Germline V gene lookup returns CDR1 SGHRS and CDR2 YFSETQ. TCRdb's table, derived via immunoSEQ multiplex PCR, lists solely in-frame clones and lacks some. This repertoire shows about 24,000 clones, roughly 70% found once; its top ten account for about a tenth.

The chain is built from TRBV5-1 and TRBJ1-4; D unresolved. The sample in question was CD4+ T cells from PBMCs cultured with HCoV-NL63 spike peptides, obtained before COVID-19 vaccination. This receptor was identified in a human donor who received a COVID-19 vaccine. CDR3 protein: CASSTRGGPNEKLFF. DNA of the CDR3: TGCGCCAGCAGCACTCGAGGAGGGCCGAATGAAAAACTGTTTTTT.